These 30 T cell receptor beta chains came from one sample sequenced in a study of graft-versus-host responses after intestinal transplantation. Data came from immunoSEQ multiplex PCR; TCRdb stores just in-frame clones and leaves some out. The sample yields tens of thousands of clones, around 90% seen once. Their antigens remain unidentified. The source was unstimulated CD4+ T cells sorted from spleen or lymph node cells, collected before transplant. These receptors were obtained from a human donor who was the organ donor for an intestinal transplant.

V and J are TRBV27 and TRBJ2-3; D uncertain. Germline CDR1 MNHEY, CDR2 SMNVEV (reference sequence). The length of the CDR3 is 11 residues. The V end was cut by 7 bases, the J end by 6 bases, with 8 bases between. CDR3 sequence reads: CASIIEDTQYF. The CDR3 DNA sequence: TGTGCCAGCATCATAGAGGATACGCAGTATTTT.

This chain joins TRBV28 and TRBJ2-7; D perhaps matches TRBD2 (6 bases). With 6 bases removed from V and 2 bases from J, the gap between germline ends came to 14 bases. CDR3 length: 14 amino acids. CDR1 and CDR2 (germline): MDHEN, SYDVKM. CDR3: CASRLARGAYEQYF. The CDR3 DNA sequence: TGTGCCAGCAGGCTAGCGAGAGGGGCCTACGAGCAGTACTTC.

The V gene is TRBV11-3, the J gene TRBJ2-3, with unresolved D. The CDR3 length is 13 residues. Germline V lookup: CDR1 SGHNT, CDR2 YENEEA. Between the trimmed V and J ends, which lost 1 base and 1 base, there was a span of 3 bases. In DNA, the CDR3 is TGTGCCAGCAGCTTAGGGGGCACAGATACGCAGTATTTT. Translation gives CASSLGGTDTQYF.

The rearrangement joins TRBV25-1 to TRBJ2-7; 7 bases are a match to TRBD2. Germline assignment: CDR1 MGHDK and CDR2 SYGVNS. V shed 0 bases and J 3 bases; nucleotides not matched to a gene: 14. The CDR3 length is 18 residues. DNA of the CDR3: TGTGCCAGCAGTGAATATGGGGGAGGGCAAGGCTACTACTACGAGCAGTACTTC. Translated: CASSEYGGGQGYYYEQYF.

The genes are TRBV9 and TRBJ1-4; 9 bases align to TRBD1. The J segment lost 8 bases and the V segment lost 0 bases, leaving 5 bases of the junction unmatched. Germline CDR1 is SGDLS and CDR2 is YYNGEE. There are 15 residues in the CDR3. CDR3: CASSVDGTGYEKLFF. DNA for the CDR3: TGTGCCAGCAGCGTAGATGGGACAGGGTACGAAAAACTGTTTTTT.

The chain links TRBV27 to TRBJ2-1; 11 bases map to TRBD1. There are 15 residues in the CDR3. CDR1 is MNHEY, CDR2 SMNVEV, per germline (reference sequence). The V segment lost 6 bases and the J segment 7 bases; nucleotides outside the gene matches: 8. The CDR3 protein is CASRSGTGGRNEQFF. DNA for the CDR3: TGTGCCAGCAGGTCCGGGACAGGGGGACGAAATGAGCAGTTCTTC.

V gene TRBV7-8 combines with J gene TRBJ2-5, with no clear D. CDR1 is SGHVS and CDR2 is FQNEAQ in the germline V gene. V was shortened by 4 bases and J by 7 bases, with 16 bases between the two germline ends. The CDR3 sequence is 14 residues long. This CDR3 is CASSSPGLGGTQYF. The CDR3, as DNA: TGTGCCAGCAGCTCCCCTGGATTGGGTGGGACCCAGTACTTC.

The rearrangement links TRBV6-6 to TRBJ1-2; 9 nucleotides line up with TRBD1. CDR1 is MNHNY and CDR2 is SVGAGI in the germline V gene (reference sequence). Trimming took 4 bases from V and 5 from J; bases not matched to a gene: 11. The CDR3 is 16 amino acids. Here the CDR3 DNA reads TGTGCCAGCAGTTGGGGACAGGGCTTGTCCGCTTATGGCTACACCTTC. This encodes CASSWGQGLSAYGYTF.

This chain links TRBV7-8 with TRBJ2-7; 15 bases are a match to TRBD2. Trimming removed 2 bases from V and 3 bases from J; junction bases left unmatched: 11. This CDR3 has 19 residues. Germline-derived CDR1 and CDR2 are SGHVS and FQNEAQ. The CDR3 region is CASSLPQGGTSGRYYEQYF. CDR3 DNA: TGTGCCAGCAGCTTACCCCAGGGTGGGACTAGCGGGAGGTACTACGAGCAGTACTTC.

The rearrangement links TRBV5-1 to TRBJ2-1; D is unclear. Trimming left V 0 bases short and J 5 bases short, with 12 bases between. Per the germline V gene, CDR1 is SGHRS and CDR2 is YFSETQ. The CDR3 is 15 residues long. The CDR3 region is CASSLVVPPHNEQFF. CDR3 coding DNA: TGCGCCAGCAGCTTGGTGGTCCCGCCTCACAATGAGCAGTTCTTC. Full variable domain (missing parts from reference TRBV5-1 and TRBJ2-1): KAGVTQTPRYLIKTRGQQVTLSCSPISGHRSVSWYQQTPGQGLQFLFEYFSETQRNKGNFPGRFSGRQFSNSRSEMNVSTLELGDSALYLCASSLVVPPHNEQFFGPGTRLTVL.

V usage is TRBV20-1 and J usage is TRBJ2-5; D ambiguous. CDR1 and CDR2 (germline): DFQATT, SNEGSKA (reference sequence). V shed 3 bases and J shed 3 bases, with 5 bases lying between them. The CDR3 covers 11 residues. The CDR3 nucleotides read TGCAGTGCTAGGAGCAAAGAGACCCAGTACTTC. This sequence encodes CSARSKETQYF.

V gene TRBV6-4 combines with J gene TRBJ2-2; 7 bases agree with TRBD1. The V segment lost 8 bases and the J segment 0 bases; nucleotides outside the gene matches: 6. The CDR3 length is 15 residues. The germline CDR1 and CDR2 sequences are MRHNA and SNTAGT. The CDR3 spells CASAPGTANTGELFF. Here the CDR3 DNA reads TGTGCCAGCGCTCCCGGGACAGCGAACACCGGGGAGCTGTTTTTT.

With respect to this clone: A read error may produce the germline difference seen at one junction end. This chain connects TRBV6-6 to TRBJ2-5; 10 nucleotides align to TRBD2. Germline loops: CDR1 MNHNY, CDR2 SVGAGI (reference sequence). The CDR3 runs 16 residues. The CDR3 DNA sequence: TGTGCCAGCAGTTACGGACTAGCGGCAAACCAAGAGACCCGGTACTTC. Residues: CASSYGLAANQETRYF.

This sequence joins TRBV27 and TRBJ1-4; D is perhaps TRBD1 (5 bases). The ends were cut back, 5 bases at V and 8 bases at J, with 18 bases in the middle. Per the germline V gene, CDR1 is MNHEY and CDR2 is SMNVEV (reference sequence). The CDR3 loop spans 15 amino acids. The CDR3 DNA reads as TGTGCCAGCAGTGATACCGGAGGGGAAAACGAAAAACTGTTTTTT. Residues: CASSDTGGENEKLFF.

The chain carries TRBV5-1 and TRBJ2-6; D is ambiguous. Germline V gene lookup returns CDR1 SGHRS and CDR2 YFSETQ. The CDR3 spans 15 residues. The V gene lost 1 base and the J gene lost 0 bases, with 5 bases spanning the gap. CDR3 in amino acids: CASSLSPSGANVLTF. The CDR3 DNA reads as TGCGCCAGCAGCTTGTCCCCCTCTGGGGCCAACGTCCTGACTTTC.

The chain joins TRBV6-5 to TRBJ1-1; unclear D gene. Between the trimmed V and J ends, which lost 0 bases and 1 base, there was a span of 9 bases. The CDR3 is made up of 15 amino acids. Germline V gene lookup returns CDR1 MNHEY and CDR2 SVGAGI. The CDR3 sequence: CASSYSVFRNTEAFF. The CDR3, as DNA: TGTGCCAGCAGTTACTCTGTATTCCGGAACACTGAAGCTTTCTTT.

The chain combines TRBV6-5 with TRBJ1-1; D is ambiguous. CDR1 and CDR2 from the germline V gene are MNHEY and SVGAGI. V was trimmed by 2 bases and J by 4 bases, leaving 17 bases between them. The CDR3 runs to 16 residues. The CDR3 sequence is CASSYRHGSEATEAFF. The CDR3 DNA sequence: TGTGCCAGCAGTTACCGACATGGGAGTGAGGCCACTGAAGCTTTCTTT.

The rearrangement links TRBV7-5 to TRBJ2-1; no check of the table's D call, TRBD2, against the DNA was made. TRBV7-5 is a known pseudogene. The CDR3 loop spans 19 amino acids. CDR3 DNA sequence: TGTGTCAGAAGCCTACTGACTAGCGGGAGGGCCGTGAAGAGGAATGAGCAGTTCTTC. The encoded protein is CVRSLLTSGRAVKRNEQFF.

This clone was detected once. CDR3 in amino acids: CAWRGGANQPQHF. The CDR3, as DNA: TGTGCCTGGAGGGGCGGGGCAAATCAGCCCCAGCATTTT. V and J are TRBV30 and TRBJ1-5; TRBD1 is a possible D gene (5 bases). The V gene lost 3 bases and the J gene lost 4 bases, with 10 bases spanning the gap. Germline assignment: CDR1 GTSNPN and CDR2 SVGIG (reference sequence). The CDR3 has 13 amino acids.

The CDR3 region has the DNA TGTGCCTGGAGTCAGGGGTCGGACACTGAAGCTTTCTTT. As protein: CAWSQGSDTEAFF. The gene calls are TRBV30 and TRBJ1-1, with TRBD1 as a possible D gene (6 bases). CDR3 size: 13 residues. Germline CDR1 reads GTSNPN; CDR2 reads SVGIG (reference sequence). V was shortened by 2 bases and J by 3 bases, with 10 bases between the two germline ends. The full variable domain, rest sourced from reference TRBV30 and TRBJ1-1, is SQTIHQWPATLVQPVGSPLSLECTVEGTSNPNLYWYRQAAGRGLQLLFYSVGIGQISSEVPQNLSASRPQDRQFILSSKKLLLSDSGFYLCAWSQGSDTEAFFGQGTRLTVV.

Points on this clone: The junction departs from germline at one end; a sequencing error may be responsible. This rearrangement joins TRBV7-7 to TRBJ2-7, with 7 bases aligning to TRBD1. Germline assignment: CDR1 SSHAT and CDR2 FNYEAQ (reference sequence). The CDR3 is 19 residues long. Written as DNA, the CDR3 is TGTGCTAGCAGCTTACCTCGCCTCGGATCGGGACAGCGAAACTACGAGCAGTACTTC. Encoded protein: CASSLPRLGSGQRNYEQYF.

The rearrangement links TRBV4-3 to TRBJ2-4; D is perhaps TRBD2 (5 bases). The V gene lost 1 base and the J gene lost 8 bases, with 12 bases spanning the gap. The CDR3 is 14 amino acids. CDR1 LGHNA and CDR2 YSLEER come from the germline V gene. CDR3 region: CASSQAGLADIQYF. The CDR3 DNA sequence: TGCGCCAGCAGCCAAGCCGGCCTAGCCGACATTCAGTACTTC.

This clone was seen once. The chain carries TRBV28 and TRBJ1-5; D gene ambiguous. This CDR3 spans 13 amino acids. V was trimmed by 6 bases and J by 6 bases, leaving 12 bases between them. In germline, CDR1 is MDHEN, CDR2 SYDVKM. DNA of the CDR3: TGTGCCAGCAGCCCGAGTCGGCTTCAGCCCCAGCATTTT. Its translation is CASSPSRLQPQHF.

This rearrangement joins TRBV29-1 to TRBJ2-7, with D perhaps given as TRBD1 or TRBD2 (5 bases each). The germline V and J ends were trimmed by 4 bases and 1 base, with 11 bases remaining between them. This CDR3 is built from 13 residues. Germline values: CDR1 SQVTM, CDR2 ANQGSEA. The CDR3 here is CSVGPRGSYEQYF. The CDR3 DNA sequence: TGCAGCGTTGGGCCGAGGGGTTCCTACGAGCAGTACTTC.

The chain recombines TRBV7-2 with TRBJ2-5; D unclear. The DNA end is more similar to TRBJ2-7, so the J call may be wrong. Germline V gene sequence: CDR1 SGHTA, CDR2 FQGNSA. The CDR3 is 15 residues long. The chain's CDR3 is CASSLLPRSSYEQYF. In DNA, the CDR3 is TGTGCCAGCAGCTTACTCCCCCGAAGCTCCTACGAGCAGTACTTC.

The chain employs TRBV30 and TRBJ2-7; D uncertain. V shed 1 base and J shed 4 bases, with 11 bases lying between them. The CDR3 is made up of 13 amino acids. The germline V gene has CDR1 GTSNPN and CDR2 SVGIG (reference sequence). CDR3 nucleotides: TGTGCCTGGAGTGGGCGATCTCGATACGAGCAGTACTTC. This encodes CAWSGRSRYEQYF. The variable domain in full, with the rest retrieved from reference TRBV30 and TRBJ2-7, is SQTIHQWPATLVQPVGSPLSLECTVEGTSNPNLYWYRQAAGRGLQLLFYSVGIGQISSEVPQNLSASRPQDRQFILSSKKLLLSDSGFYLCAWSGRSRYEQYFGPGTRLTVT.

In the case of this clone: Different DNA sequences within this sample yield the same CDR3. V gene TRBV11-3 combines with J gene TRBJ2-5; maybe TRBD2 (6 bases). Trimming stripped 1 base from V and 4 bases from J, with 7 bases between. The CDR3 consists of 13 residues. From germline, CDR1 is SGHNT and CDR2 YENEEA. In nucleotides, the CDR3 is TGTGCCAGCAGCTTAGGGGGAGGAGAGACCCAGTACTTC. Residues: CASSLGGGETQYF. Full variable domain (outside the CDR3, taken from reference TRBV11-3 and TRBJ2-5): EAGVVQSPRYKIIEKKQPVAFWCNPISGHNTLYWYLQNLGQGPELLIRYENEEAVDDSQLPKDRFSAERLKGVDSTLKIQPAELGDSAVYLCASSLGGGETQYFGPGTRLLVL.

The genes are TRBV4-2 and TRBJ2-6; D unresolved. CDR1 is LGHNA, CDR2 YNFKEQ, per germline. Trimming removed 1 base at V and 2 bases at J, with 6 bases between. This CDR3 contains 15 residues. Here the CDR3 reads CASSQGLTGANVLTF. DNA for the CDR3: TGTGCCAGCAGCCAAGGACTCACTGGGGCCAACGTCCTGACTTTC.

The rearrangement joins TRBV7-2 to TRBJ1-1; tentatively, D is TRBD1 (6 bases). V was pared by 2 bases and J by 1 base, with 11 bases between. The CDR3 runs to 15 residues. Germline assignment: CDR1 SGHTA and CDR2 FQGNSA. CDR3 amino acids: CASSLLGAPNTEAFF. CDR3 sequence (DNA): TGTGCCAGCAGCTTATTGGGGGCCCCGAACACTGAAGCTTTCTTT.

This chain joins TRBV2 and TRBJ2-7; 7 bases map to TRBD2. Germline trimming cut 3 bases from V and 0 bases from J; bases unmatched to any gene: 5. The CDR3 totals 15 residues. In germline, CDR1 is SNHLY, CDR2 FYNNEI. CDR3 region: CASSDLSSGSYEQYF. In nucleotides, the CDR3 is TGTGCCAGCAGTGATCTTTCTAGCGGCTCCTACGAGCAGTACTTC.